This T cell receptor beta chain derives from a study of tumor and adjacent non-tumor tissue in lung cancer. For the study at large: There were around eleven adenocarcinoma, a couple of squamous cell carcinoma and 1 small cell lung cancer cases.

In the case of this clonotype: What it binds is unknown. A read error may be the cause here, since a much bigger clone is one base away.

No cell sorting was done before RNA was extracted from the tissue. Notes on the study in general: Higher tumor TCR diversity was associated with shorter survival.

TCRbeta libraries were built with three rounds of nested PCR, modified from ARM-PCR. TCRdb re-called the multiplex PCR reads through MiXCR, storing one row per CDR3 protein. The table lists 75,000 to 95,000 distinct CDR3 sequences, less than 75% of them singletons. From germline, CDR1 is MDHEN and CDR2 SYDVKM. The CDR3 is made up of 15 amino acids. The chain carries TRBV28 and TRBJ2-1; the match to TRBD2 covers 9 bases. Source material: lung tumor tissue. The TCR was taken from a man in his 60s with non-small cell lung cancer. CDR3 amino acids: CVSSFGGGAYNEQFF. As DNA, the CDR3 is TGTGTCAGCAGTTTTGGCGGGGGGGCTTACAATGAGCAGTTCTTC.